This T cell receptor (beta chain) was sequenced in a study of early T cells in non-severe SARS-CoV-2 infection. Tagging with unique molecular identifiers was applied to individual cDNA molecules. MiXCR, run by TCRdb on the 5' RACE reads, gives a single entry per CDR3 protein. The data hold under 90,000 distinct CDR3 sequences, with around 15% observed a single time. V dropped 7 bases and J dropped 8 bases, with 6 bases sitting between them. The CDR3 spans 11 residues. Germline CDR1 reads SNHLY; CDR2 reads FYNNEI. This clonotype was picked up a small number of times. J is TRBJ1-6 and V is TRBV2; no reliable D call. The sequencing sample was made of whole blood. This receptor was obtained from an adult who was a healthcare worker with PCR-confirmed SARS-CoV-2 infection or an uninfected control (not recorded which). CDR3 bases: TGTGCCAGCATTAGAGATTCACCCCTCCACTTT. Translation gives CASIRDSPLHF.